This T cell receptor beta chain derives from a study of cytomegalovirus exposure and HLA in healthy donors. In the study overall: HLA-typed donors were the source of 83 million or so unique TCRs, which an early data release held. Study-level points and caveats: The classifier reportedly diagnosed cytomegalovirus status with high specificity and sensitivity. Later analysis reportedly placed an Asian-associated ancestry cluster below the roughly 680-donor mean in N-insertions.

CDR1 is SGHRS and CDR2 is YFSETQ in the germline V gene. Losses at the gene ends were 2 bases for V and 5 bases for J; bases not matched to a gene: 4. The CDR3 runs 16 residues. Primers: 60 Vbeta forward and 13 Jbeta reverse. Using immunoSEQ multiplex PCR, the repertoire was profiled, and TCRdb retains in-frame clones only, with some absent. Counted here are fewer than 250,000 clones, 75% to 85% occurring once; the ten biggest clones make up less than 15%. With respect to this clone: Antigen unknown.

The material sequenced was PBMCs. The source is a woman aged 25 to 45 in good health and CMV-seropositive. The chain carries TRBV5-1 and TRBJ2-1; 13 nucleotides match TRBD2. CDR3 coding DNA: TGCGCCAGCAGCTTCGGGGGGACTAGCGGGAACAATGAGCAGTTCTTC. Protein sequence: CASSFGGTSGNNEQFF.